A single T cell receptor beta chain is shown here with its context. TCRdb keeps only in-frame clones here, not all; method: immunoSEQ multiplex PCR. The repertoire holds around 510,000 clones, with more than 95% as singletons. V shed 10 bases, J shed 0 bases, and the junction held 5 bases outside the gene matches. Germline V gene data show CDR1 as LNHDA and CDR2 as SQIVND (reference sequence). The CDR3 runs to 14 residues. These data come from a study of shared clonotypes between healthy human individuals. Looking at the study overall: CD4 naive cells filled three plates per donor, CD4 memory three, CD8 naive two and CD8 memory one.

This TCR was recovered from a woman in her twenties or thirties in good health. The V call is TRBV19, the J call TRBJ1-4; 7 nucleotides line up with TRBD1. Input material: naive CD4+ T cells sorted from blood. The subset: CD45RA+ positively selected. For the CDR3, the DNA is TGTGCCACCAGGGGACAGACAACTAATGAAAAACTGTTTTTT. Its translation: CATRGQTTNEKLFF.